This T cell receptor (beta chain) was obtained from a study of blood T cell repertoires in COVID-19 (dated by TCRdb to 2018 to 2020). Regarding the study in general: Collaborator samples came from the United States, Italy and Spain and covered acute and convalescent phases of COVID-19. The material from the prospective study consisted of cDNA or gDNA derived from T cells, B-cell-depleted T cells, or PBMCs. Subjects who had been exposed to COVID-19, were actively infected with it, or had recovered from it provided the deeply sampled blood TCRbeta repertoires that made up the dataset. The repertoires were released in a freely available public database meant as a resource for research on the immune response to SARS-CoV-2. Samples were obtained from the ongoing ImmuneRACE study (first 160 participants) and from roughly 1,300 subjects provided by 6 global collaborators. Nearly every sample came with metadata listing a de-identified subject ID, COVID-19 status, age in years and sex. Where available, HLA class I and class II types were obtained from metadata supplied by the sample provider rather than from assay-based typing.

The immunoSEQ Assay, a bias-controlled multiplex PCR, was used to amplify TCRbeta CDR3 regions from genomic DNA. The original pipeline was this. The number of nucleated cells in each sample was estimated by amplification of reference gene primers within the assay. Sequence reads were collapsed and filtered to measure the absolute abundance of every unique TCRbeta CDR3 rearrangement. For each sample, productive Simpson clonality was calculated as the square root of Simpson's diversity index across productive rearrangements. What TCRdb holds here is the immuneACCESS table cut down to in-frame rearrangements. Part of the clones is not present; checked against another copy, under half of the missing clones reflect an unresolved V gene, and the others are unexplained. V, J and clone size were drawn from that table, and D and trimming were deduced from the DNA. This sample gives around 200,000 clones in total; approximately 81% of them show up just once. The ten largest account for around a sixth of the sample.

In this sample, this clone turned up once. The antigen this receptor binds is unknown. No much larger clonotype is one base removed from it; base qualities were not supplied. The full study reports these points: How much clinical and demographic metadata was included differed by source and by participant, and the metadata was provided uncurated.

Spanning cysteine to phenylalanine, the CDR3 consists of 16 amino acids. The read is trimmed to its CDR3 DNA, 48 bases read in frame from base 1. Trimming costs V 1 base and J 0 bases, and their ends lie 10 bases apart. CDR1 and CDR2 are drawn from the germline V gene: MGHRA, YSYEKL. Participants in the prospective study were enrolled through a virtual design, were aged about 18 to 90 years, and lived in roughly 24 United States geographic areas. Cohort assignment in the prospective study relied on participant-reported clinical history from a screening survey and a study questionnaire. Recovered participants in ImmuneRACE Cohort 3 were defined by two consecutive negative NP/OP PCR tests, clearance by a healthcare professional, or resolution of symptoms. Each participant in the prospective study had whole blood, serum and a nasopharyngeal or oropharyngeal swab collected by mobile phlebotomists. Prospective study participants could optionally give additional blood draws and questionnaires over an approximately two-month period. Before DNA extraction, prospective study blood samples were shipped either frozen or at room temperature.

The material sequenced was PBMCs or T cells enriched from blood (not recorded which). The clonotype was recovered from a man between 40 and 49 years old who had recovered from COVID-19. The chain links TRBV4-1 with TRBJ1-3; the best D guess is TRBD1, with 6 bases matching. The CDR3 is CASSQGGPGSGNTIYF. DNA sequence: TGCGCCAGCAGCCAAGGGGGGCCAGGCTCTGGAAACACCATATATTTT.